Below, one T cell receptor (beta chain) is given with its context. The target antigen is unknown. The data are from a study of cytomegalovirus exposure and HLA in healthy donors. CDR1 and CDR2 (germline): MNHNY, SVGAGI (reference sequence). This CDR3 has 13 residues. Trimming pared 6 bases from V and 6 bases from J, leaving 15 bases between. Separate from the approximately 700-subject first cohort was the approximately 130-subject validation cohort, to which the donors belonged. Profiled with immunoSEQ multiplex PCR; TCRdb holds only in-frame clones, not every one. The table lists tens of thousands of clones, roughly 96% of them singletons. Study conclusions and caveats: The classifier was said to identify cytomegalovirus status with high specificity and sensitivity. The study flagged roughly 160 TCR beta chains as cytomegalovirus-associated. Many donors carried some public TCRs, although rarity characterized most TCR sequences.

The receptor was isolated from a woman between 18 and 29 years old in good health and CMV-seropositive. The sequencing input was PBMCs. V gene TRBV6-6 combines with J gene TRBJ2-7; TRBD1 might be the D (6 bases). The CDR3 bases are TGTGCCAGCAGCCTCGGACAGACGTCCGAGCAGTACTTC. Translating it yields CASSLGQTSEQYF.